The table lists the clone carrying this T cell receptor beta chain with many counts. The data belong to a study of T cells after yellow fever vaccination. TCRdb reanalysed the 5' RACE reads using MiXCR and keeps one entry per CDR3 protein. This table holds 20,000 to 25,000 distinct CDR3 sequences, 5.2% found once. J lost 3 bases, V lost 3 bases, and 11 bases had no gene match. The CDR3 covers 17 residues. Germline V gene sequence: CDR1 LGHNA, CDR2 YSLEER. Sequencing used PBMCs, either bulk or a sorted T-cell subset (CD4+, CD8+, memory, or dextramer-sorted; not recorded which), obtained approximately 40 days after the first yellow fever vaccination. The sequence was obtained from a man between 18 and 35 years old who received the YFV17D yellow fever vaccine. The chain uses TRBV4-3 and TRBJ2-3; the match to TRBD2 covers 8 bases. CDR3 in DNA: TGCGCCAGCAGCCATTCGGGCGGGGGGTCAATGACAGATACGCAGTATTTT. Translation: CASSHSGGGSMTDTQYF.